The next 23 T cell receptor beta chains were all read from a single sample in a study of blood T cell repertoires in COVID-19. Produced via immunoSEQ multiplex PCR; TCRdb's table is partial and in-frame only. In the table there are under 300,000 clones, about 86% of which are singletons. The source material was PBMCs or T cells enriched from blood (not recorded which). All receptors come from a man between 50 and 59 years old who had recovered from COVID-19.

The V call is TRBV7-9, the J call TRBJ1-1, with D uncertain. Trimming took off 2 bases at V and 0 bases at J, with 10 bases between the two ends. The CDR3 has 15 amino acids. Germline CDR1 and CDR2: SEHNR and FQNEAQ (reference sequence). The CDR3 sequence: CASSLYSDMNTEAFF. The CDR3 DNA reads TGTGCCAGCAGCTTATATTCAGACATGAACACTGAAGCTTTCTTT.

The genes are TRBV24-1 and TRBJ2-2, with D perhaps matching TRBD1 (6 bases). The germline CDR1 and CDR2 sequences are KGHDR and SFDVKD. The CDR3 loop spans 15 amino acids. V gave up 3 bases and J gave up 7 bases, with 14 bases separating them. The CDR3 sequence is CATSDRTVVGGELFF. CDR3 coding DNA: TGTGCCACCAGTGATCGGACAGTGGTTGGCGGGGAGCTGTTTTTT.

The V gene is TRBV7-9, the J gene TRBJ1-2, with unresolved D. V was cut by 0 bases and J by 7 bases, with 9 bases left in between. Germline-derived CDR1 and CDR2 are SEHNR and FQNEAQ (reference sequence). This CDR3 comprises 13 residues. In DNA, the CDR3 is TGTGCCAGCAGCTTAGCGGGCAGTGTTGGCTACACCTTC. Translation gives CASSLAGSVGYTF. Drawing the rest from reference TRBV7-9 and TRBJ1-2, the complete variable domain is DTGVSQNPRHKITKRGQNVTFRCDPISEHNRLYWYRQTLGQGPEFLTYFQNEAQLEKSRLLSDRFSAERPKGSFSTLEIQRTEQGDSAMYLCASSLAGSVGYTFGSGTRLTVV.

V gene TRBV18 combines with J gene TRBJ1-2; D is unresolved. Germline V gene lookup returns CDR1 KGHSH and CDR2 LQKENI. The ends were cut back, 0 bases at V and 8 bases at J, with 7 bases in the middle. CDR3 size: 12 residues. CDR3: CASSPPEGGYTF. The DNA of the CDR3 is TGTGCCAGCTCACCACCAGAGGGAGGCTACACCTTC.

This chain links TRBV28 with TRBJ1-5, with D unresolved. This CDR3 is built from 15 residues. V was trimmed by 3 bases and J by 3 bases, leaving 12 bases between them. Germline V lookup: CDR1 MDHEN, CDR2 SYDVKM. The CDR3 loop is CASSLGQAHNQPQHF. CDR3 bases: TGTGCCAGCAGTTTGGGCCAGGCACACAATCAGCCCCAGCATTTT. Looking up the rest from reference TRBV28 and TRBJ1-5 gives the full variable domain: DVKVTQSSRYLVKRTGEKVFLECVQDMDHENMFWYRQDPGLGLRLIYFSYDVKMKEKGDIPEGYSVSREKKERFSLILESASTNQTSMYLCASSLGQAHNQPQHFGDGTRLSIL.

The chain has TRBV19 and TRBJ1-2; 8 bases match TRBD1. The CDR3 consists of 15 residues. V shed 5 bases, J shed 0 bases, and the junction held 5 bases outside the gene matches. Germline V gene data show CDR1 as LNHDA and CDR2 as SQIVND (reference sequence). CDR3: CASSPDRGANYGYTF. The CDR3, as DNA: TGTGCCAGTAGTCCTGACAGGGGAGCTAACTATGGCTACACCTTC.

This clone appeared once. The junction departs from germline at one end; a sequencing error may be responsible. The V call is TRBV7-7, the J call TRBJ2-7; 7 bases align to TRBD1. Per germline, CDR1 SSHAT and CDR2 FNYEAQ (reference sequence). The CDR3 contains 15 residues. DNA of the CDR3: TGTGCTAGCAGCTCCTCGGGACAGTGGATTTTCGAGCAGTACTTC. As protein: CASSSSGQWIFEQYF.

This clone is judged large. The CDR3 here is CASSGQGPYGYTF. CDR3 DNA sequence: TGTGCCAGCAGTGGACAGGGCCCCTATGGCTACACCTTC. The gene calls are TRBV4-2 and TRBJ1-2; 8 nucleotides agree with TRBD1. Trimming at V came to 6 bases and at J to 4 bases, leaving 4 bases not matched to a gene. This CDR3 is built from 13 residues. Per germline, CDR1 LGHNA and CDR2 YNFKEQ.

This clone appeared a few times. This chain joins TRBV19 and TRBJ1-4; TRBD1 aligns across 7 bases. The germline gives CDR1 LNHDA, CDR2 SQIVND (reference sequence). Losses at the gene ends were 6 bases for V and 5 bases for J; bases not matched to a gene: 12. This CDR3 comprises 16 residues. In DNA, the CDR3 is TGTGCCAGTAGGCGTGGGACAGATTATAGGAATGAAAAACTGTTTTTT. It is translated as CASRRGTDYRNEKLFF.

The sample holds a few counts of this clone. This chain connects TRBV7-9 to TRBJ2-7; unclear D gene. Trimming pared 2 bases from V and 3 bases from J, leaving 11 bases between. CDR3 size: 14 residues. Germline assignment: CDR1 SEHNR and CDR2 FQNEAQ (reference sequence). The CDR3 DNA sequence: TGTGCCAGCAGCTTAACAGAAAAAGGCTACGAGCAGTACTTC. Its protein is CASSLTEKGYEQYF.

This clone was detected a few times. The rearrangement uses TRBV7-9 and TRBJ2-7, with TRBD2 matching over 15 bases. In germline, CDR1 is SEHNR, CDR2 FQNEAQ (reference sequence). V gave up 5 bases and J gave up 3 bases; unmatched junction bases: 5. This CDR3 region has 16 residues. The CDR3 loop is CASSPGTSGGIYEQYF. For the CDR3, the DNA is TGTGCCAGCAGCCCCGGGACTAGCGGGGGGATCTACGAGCAGTACTTC.

The gene calls are TRBV19 and TRBJ1-3, with no clear D. V lost 6 bases to trimming and J lost 0 bases, with 9 bases between them. CDR3 length: 14 amino acids. Germline-derived CDR1 and CDR2 are LNHDA and SQIVND (reference sequence). CDR3 DNA sequence: TGTGCCAGTAGGAGTCCGAGCTCTGGAAACACCATATATTTT. It is translated as CASRSPSSGNTIYF.

This chain joins TRBV4-2 and TRBJ2-7; 8 bases agree with TRBD2. Germline values: CDR1 LGHNA, CDR2 YNFKEQ. Unmatched junction bases numbered 5, after V lost 0 bases and J lost 4 bases. The CDR3 is made up of 15 amino acids. The CDR3 bases are TGTGCCAGCAGCCAAGACACAGCGGGGGAATACGAGCAGTACTTC. Translated: CASSQDTAGEYEQYF.

The chain recombines TRBV30 with TRBJ2-5; maybe TRBD1 (6 bases). V was pared by 3 bases and J by 5 bases, with 16 bases between. This CDR3 has 14 amino acids. CDR1 GTSNPN and CDR2 SVGIG come from the germline V gene (reference sequence). Here the CDR3 DNA reads TGTGCCTGGAGCCTTACAGGGAAATCGGAGACCCAGTACTTC. It yields the protein CAWSLTGKSETQYF.

The chain uses TRBV14 and TRBJ2-7; 7 bases match TRBD1. The CDR3 is made up of 17 amino acids. With V trimmed by 1 base and J by 2 bases, 11 bases remained unmatched. Looked up from germline, CDR1 is SGHDN and CDR2 is FVKESK. The DNA of the CDR3 is TGTGCCAGCAGCCAAGCCAGCCGGGACAGTCTCACCTACGAGCAGTACTTC. Amino acids: CASSQASRDSLTYEQYF.

The rearrangement links TRBV19 to TRBJ1-2, with 7 nucleotides matching TRBD1. Germline values: CDR1 LNHDA, CDR2 SQIVND (reference sequence). The CDR3 has 15 amino acids. V lost 5 bases and J lost 10; bases outside the gene matches: 16. The DNA of the CDR3 is TGTGCCAGTAGTCTTCTTCCTGGGACAGAGGCTGACTACACCTTC. This sequence encodes CASSLLPGTEADYTF.

V usage is TRBV6-2 or TRBV6-3 and J usage is TRBJ1-1, with D hard to call. V was trimmed by 7 bases and J by 3 bases, leaving 12 bases between them. This CDR3 spans 13 amino acids. From germline, CDR1 is MNHEY and CDR2 SVGEGT. CDR3 nucleotide sequence: TGTGCCAGCAACCCCTACCCGGACACTGAAGCTTTCTTT. Translation gives CASNPYPDTEAFF.

The chain uses TRBV5-4 and TRBJ2-1, with 9 bases aligning to TRBD1. This CDR3 contains 16 residues. Germline trimming cut 4 bases from V and 10 bases from J; bases unmatched to any gene: 15. From germline, CDR1 is SGHNT and CDR2 YYREEE (reference sequence). CDR3 region: CASSRPGQGLMREQFF. The CDR3 region has the DNA TGTGCCAGCAGCCGTCCTGGACAGGGGCTCATGCGGGAGCAGTTCTTC.

The DNA for the CDR3 is TGTGCCAGCAGCTTGGAACAGAATAATTCACCCCTCCACTTT. This encodes CASSLEQNNSPLHF. The rearrangement uses TRBV5-4 and TRBJ1-6; unclear D gene. V gave up 0 bases and J gave up 5 bases, with 6 bases separating them. There are 14 residues in the CDR3. Germline loops: CDR1 SGHNT, CDR2 YYREEE (reference sequence).

This CDR3 reads CASSYTIGEGGAGANVLTF. DNA for the CDR3: TGTGCCAGCAGTTACACCATAGGGGAGGGAGGGGCTGGGGCCAACGTCCTGACTTTC. The chain carries TRBV6-2 or TRBV6-3 and TRBJ2-6, with 7 bases identical to TRBD2. Germline V lookup: CDR1 MNHEY, CDR2 SVGEGT. This CDR3 has 19 amino acids. The V and J ends lost 2 bases and 2 bases, in that order; junction bases with no gene match: 12.

This clone is a singleton in its sample. V gene TRBV29-1 combines with J gene TRBJ1-2; 9 nucleotides align to TRBD1. V shed 7 bases, J shed 7 bases, and the junction held 7 bases outside the gene matches. The CDR3 is made up of 12 amino acids. CDR1 is SQVTM and CDR2 is ANQGSEA in the germline V gene. CDR3 sequence reads: CSGSRQGGGYTF. The CDR3 DNA is TGCAGCGGATCCAGACAGGGGGGTGGCTACACCTTC.

This clone appeared a single time. The V and J genes are TRBV10-2 and TRBJ2-7, with 9 bases identical to TRBD2. This CDR3 contains 16 residues. CDR1 is WSHSY and CDR2 is SAAADI in the germline V gene. After removal of 6 bases from V and 7 bases from J, the junction contained 16 bases not matched to a gene. Here the CDR3 DNA reads TGCGCCAGCAGCCCGGGTGGGGCGGGAGGGAGTCGGGAGCAGTACTTC. It encodes CASSPGGAGGSREQYF.

This sequence joins TRBV5-1 and TRBJ2-5; a weak D match, TRBD1 (6 bases). CDR1 is SGHRS, CDR2 YFSETQ, per germline. The CDR3 is 15 amino acids. With 6 bases removed from V and 0 bases from J, the gap between germline ends came to 15 bases. The CDR3 loop is CASTLGARNQETQYF. The CDR3, as DNA: TGCGCCAGCACCCTGGGGGCAAGGAACCAAGAGACCCAGTACTTC.